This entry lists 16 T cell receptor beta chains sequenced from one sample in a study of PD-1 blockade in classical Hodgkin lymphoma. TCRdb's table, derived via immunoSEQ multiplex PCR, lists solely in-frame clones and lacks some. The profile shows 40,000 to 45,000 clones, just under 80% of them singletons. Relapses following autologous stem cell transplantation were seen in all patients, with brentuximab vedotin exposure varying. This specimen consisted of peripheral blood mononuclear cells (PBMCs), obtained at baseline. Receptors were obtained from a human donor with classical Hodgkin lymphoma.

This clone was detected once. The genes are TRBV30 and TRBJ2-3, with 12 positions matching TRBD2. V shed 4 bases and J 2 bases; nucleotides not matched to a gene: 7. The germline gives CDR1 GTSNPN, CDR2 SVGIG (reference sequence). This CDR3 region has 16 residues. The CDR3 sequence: CAWTRTSGAYTDTQYF. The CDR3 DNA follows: TGTGCCTGGACCAGGACTAGCGGGGCATACACAGATACGCAGTATTTT.

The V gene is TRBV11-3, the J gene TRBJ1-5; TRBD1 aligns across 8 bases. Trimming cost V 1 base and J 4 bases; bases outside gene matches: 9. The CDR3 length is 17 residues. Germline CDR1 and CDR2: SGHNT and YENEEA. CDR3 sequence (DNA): TGTGCCAGCAGCTTAGCCCGACCGGGACAGGAGAATCAGCCCCAGCATTTT. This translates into CASSLARPGQENQPQHF. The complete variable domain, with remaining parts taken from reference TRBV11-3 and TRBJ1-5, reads EAGVVQSPRYKIIEKKQPVAFWCNPISGHNTLYWYLQNLGQGPELLIRYENEEAVDDSQLPKDRFSAERLKGVDSTLKIQPAELGDSAVYLCASSLARPGQENQPQHFGDGTRLSIL.

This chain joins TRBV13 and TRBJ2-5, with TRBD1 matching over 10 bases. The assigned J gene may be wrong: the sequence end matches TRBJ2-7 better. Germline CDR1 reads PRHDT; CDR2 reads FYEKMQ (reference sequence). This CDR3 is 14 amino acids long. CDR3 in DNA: TGTGCCAGCAGCTTAGGGGGACAGGGGAACGAGCAGTACTTC. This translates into CASSLGGQGNEQYF.

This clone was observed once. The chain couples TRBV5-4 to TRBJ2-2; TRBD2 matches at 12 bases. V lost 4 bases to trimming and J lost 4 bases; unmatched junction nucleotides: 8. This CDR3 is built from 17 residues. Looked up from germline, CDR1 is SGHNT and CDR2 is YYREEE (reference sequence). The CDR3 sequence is CASSPLASGGATGELFF. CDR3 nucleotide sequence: TGTGCCAGCAGCCCTCTGGCTAGCGGGGGGGCCACCGGGGAGCTGTTTTTT.

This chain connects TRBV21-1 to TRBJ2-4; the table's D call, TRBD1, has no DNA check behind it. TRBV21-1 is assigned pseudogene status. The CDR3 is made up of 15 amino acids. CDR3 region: CASSKRGLAKNIQYF. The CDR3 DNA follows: TGTGCCAGCAGCAAAAGGGGTTTAGCCAAAAACATTCAGTACTTC.

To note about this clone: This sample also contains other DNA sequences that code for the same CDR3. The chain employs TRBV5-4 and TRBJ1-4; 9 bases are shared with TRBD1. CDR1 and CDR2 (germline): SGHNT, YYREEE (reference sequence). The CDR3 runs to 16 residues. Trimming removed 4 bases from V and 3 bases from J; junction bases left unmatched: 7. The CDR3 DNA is TGTGCCAGCAGCACCCCGGGACAGGGTTCTAATGAAAAACTGTTTTTT. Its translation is CASSTPGQGSNEKLFF.

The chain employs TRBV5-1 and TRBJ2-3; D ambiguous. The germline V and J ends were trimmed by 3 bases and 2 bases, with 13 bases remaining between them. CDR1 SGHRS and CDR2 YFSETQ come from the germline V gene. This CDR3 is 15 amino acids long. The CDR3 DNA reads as TGCGCCAGCAGCTCCACCGGGTTCTACACAGATACGCAGTATTTT. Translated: CASSSTGFYTDTQYF.

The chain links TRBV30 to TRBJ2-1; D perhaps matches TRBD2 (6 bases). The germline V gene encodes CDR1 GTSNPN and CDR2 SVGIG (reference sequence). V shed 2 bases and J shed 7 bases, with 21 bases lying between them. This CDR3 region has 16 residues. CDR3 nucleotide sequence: TGTGCCTGGAGTCCCTTCCAGCGGAGCGCGGGGAATGAGCAGTTCTTC. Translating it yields CAWSPFQRSAGNEQFF. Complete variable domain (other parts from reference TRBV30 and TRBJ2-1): SQTIHQWPATLVQPVGSPLSLECTVEGTSNPNLYWYRQAAGRGLQLLFYSVGIGQISSEVPQNLSASRPQDRQFILSSKKLLLSDSGFYLCAWSPFQRSAGNEQFFGPGTRLTVL.

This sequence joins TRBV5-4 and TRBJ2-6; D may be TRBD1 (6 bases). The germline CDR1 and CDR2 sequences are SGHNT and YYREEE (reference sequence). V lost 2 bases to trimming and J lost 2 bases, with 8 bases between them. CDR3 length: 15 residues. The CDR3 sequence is CASSFSGAGANVLTF. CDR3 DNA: TGTGCCAGCAGCTTCTCAGGGGCTGGGGCCAACGTCCTGACTTTC.

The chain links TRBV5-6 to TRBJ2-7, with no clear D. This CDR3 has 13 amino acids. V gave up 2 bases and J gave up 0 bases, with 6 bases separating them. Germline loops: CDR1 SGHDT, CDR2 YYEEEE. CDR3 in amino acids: CASSFPSSYEQYF. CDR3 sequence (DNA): TGTGCCAGCAGCTTCCCGAGCTCCTACGAGCAGTACTTC. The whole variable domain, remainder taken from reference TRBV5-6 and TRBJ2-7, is DAGVTQSPTHLIKTRGQQVTLRCSPKSGHDTVSWYQQALGQGPQFIFQYYEEEERQRGNFPDRFSGHQFPNYSSELNVNALLLGDSALYLCASSFPSSYEQYFGPGTRLTVT.

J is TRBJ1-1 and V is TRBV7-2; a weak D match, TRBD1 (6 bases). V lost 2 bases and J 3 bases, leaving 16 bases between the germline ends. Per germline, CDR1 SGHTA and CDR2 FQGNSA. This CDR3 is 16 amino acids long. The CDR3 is CASSLIQGWRDTEAFF. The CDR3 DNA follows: TGTGCCAGCAGCTTAATACAGGGTTGGAGGGACACTGAAGCTTTCTTT.

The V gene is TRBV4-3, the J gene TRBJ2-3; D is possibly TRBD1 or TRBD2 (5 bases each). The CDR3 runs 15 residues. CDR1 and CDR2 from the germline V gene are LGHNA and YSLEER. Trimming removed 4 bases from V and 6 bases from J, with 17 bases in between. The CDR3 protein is CASSRGVGALDTQYF. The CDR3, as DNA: TGCGCCAGCAGCCGAGGGGTCGGGGCCCTCGATACGCAGTATTTT.

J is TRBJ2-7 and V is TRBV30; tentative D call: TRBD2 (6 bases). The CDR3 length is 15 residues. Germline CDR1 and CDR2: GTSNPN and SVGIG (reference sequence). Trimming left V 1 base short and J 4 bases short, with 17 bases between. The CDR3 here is CAWSALWPGEYEQYF. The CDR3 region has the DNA TGTGCCTGGAGTGCCCTATGGCCGGGGGAATACGAGCAGTACTTC.

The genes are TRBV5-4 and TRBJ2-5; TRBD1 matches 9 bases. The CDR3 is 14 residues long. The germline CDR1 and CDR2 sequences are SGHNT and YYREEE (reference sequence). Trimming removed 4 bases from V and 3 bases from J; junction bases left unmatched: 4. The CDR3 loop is CASSADRGKETQYF. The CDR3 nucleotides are TGTGCCAGCAGCGCGGACAGGGGAAAAGAGACCCAGTACTTC.

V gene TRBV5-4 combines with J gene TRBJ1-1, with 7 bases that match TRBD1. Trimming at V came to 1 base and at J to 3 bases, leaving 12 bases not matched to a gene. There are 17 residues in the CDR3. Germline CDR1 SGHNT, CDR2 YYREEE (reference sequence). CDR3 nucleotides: TGTGCCAGCAGCTTGAGTGACAGGGTAGGGAGAGACACTGAAGCTTTCTTT. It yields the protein CASSLSDRVGRDTEAFF.

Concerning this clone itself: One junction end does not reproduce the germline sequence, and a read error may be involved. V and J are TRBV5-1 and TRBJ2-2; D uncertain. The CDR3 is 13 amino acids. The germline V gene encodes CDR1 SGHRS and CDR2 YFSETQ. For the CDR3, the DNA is TGCGCCACCAGCCCCCCAGATTCTGGGGAGCTGTTTTTT. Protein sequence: CATSPPDSGELFF.